One sample yielded the 11 T cell receptor beta chains listed below, sequenced in a study of T cells in Graves' hyperthyroidism and ophthalmopathy. TCR beta CDR3 region amplification was performed from RNA transcripts. During a first-round RT-PCR of the TCR CDR3, the HTBI primer set was used. TCRdb reprocessed the multiplex PCR reads via MiXCR and lists one record per CDR3 protein. The data contain fewer than 750,000 distinct CDR3 sequences, approximately 14% of them seen just once; the ten biggest clones take up over 3.5%. Sequencing was carried out using blood. The receptors originated from a woman in her thirties or forties with Graves' ophthalmopathy.

In this sample, this clonotype turned up a few times. CDR3 sequence (DNA): TGTGCCAGCAGTTACTCCGGGACAGGAAGCAATCAGCCCCAGCATTTT. Amino acid sequence: CASSYSGTGSNQPQHF. The chain couples TRBV6-5 to TRBJ1-5; 8 bases fit TRBD1. The trim removed 0 bases at V and 1 base at J, leaving 2 bases unmatched. Looked up from germline, CDR1 is MNHEY and CDR2 is SVGAGI. The CDR3 spans 16 residues.

The sample holds many counts of this clonotype. J is TRBJ2-2 and V is TRBV20-1; TRBD2 matches 9 bases. This CDR3 spans 15 amino acids. Germline CDR1 reads DFQATT; CDR2 reads SNEGSKA (reference sequence). The V segment lost 1 base and the J segment 6 bases; nucleotides outside the gene matches: 6. CDR3 coding DNA: TGCAGTGCTAGAGCGTTGGCGGGAGGGGCCGGGGAGCTGTTTTTT. Its protein product is CSARALAGGAGELFF.

At least ten counts were recorded for this clonotype. The chain uses TRBV12-3 or TRBV12-4 and TRBJ2-5, with D perhaps given as TRBD1 or TRBD2 (5 bases each). Trimming took off 7 bases at V and 5 bases at J, with 14 bases between the two ends. CDR3 length: 13 residues. The CDR3 sequence: CASTRGARETQYF. The CDR3 region has the DNA TGTGCCAGCACCAGAGGGGCCCGGGAGACCCAGTACTTC.

At least ten counts were recorded for this clonotype. The V call is TRBV28, the J call TRBJ2-7, with 10 bases lining up with TRBD2. Germline trimming cut 6 bases from V and 7 bases from J; bases unmatched to any gene: 3. This CDR3 comprises 12 residues. Germline lookup yields CDR1 MDHEN and CDR2 SYDVKM. Written as DNA, the CDR3 is TGTGCCAGCAGCAAGGGACTAGCGGAGCAGTACTTC. Translated, it gives CASSKGLAEQYF.

This clonotype was counted at least ten times. The chain combines TRBV7-9 with TRBJ1-1; TRBD1 matches at 10 bases. Trimming at V came to 6 bases and at J to 4 bases, leaving 8 bases not matched to a gene. Germline V gene lookup returns CDR1 SEHNR and CDR2 FQNEAQ (reference sequence). The CDR3 totals 15 residues. CDR3 sequence (DNA): TGTGCCAGCAGGATAGACAGGGGGCAAGGCACTGAAGCTTTCTTT. This encodes CASRIDRGQGTEAFF.

The V gene is TRBV4-1, the J gene TRBJ2-7; D gene uncertain. The CDR3 is made up of 15 amino acids. Trimming removed 4 bases at V and 5 bases at J, with 18 bases between. Germline V lookup: CDR1 MGHRA, CDR2 YSYEKL. CDR3 DNA sequence: TGCGCCAGCAGCCCCACGGCTGGCCCCCCTGACGAGCAGTACTTC. Protein product: CASSPTAGPPDEQYF.

Comment on this clonotype: One end of the junction varies from germline; a read error may be responsible. The gene calls are TRBV19 and TRBJ1-2; 9 bases are a match to TRBD1. This CDR3 contains 13 residues. The V gene's germline CDR1 is LNHDA and CDR2 SQIVND (reference sequence). The chain's CDR3 is CSSSPGQGYGYTF. The CDR3 DNA reads TGTTCCAGTAGCCCGGGACAGGGCTATGGCTACACCTTC.

This clonotype was detected ten times or more. The chain has TRBV6-1 and TRBJ1-5, with D perhaps matching TRBD1 (5 bases). The germline CDR1 and CDR2 sequences are MNHNS and SASEGT. V shed 11 bases and J shed 7 bases, with 18 bases lying between them. The length of the CDR3 is 13 residues. The CDR3 coding sequence is TGTGCCGGGGCCTATGAGGTGGAGCAGCCCCAGCATTTT. Protein: CAGAYEVEQPQHF.

The gene calls are TRBV19 and TRBJ2-5, with TRBD1 identical over 10 bases. This CDR3 is 14 amino acids long. CDR1 and CDR2 (germline): LNHDA, SQIVND (reference sequence). After removal of 4 bases from V and 4 bases from J, the junction contained 3 bases not matched to a gene. This CDR3 is CASSTTGGGETQYF. The CDR3 DNA is TGTGCCAGTAGTACGACAGGGGGCGGAGAGACCCAGTACTTC.

The chain recombines TRBV24-1 with TRBJ1-1; D unresolved. Germline V gives CDR1 KGHDR, CDR2 SFDVKD. There are 14 residues in the CDR3. The V and J ends lost 5 bases and 7 bases respectively, with 16 bases between them. This CDR3 reads CATSGVGEGGEAFF. For the CDR3, the DNA is TGTGCCACCAGTGGGGTCGGGGAAGGTGGTGAAGCTTTCTTT.

The V and J genes are TRBV18 and TRBJ1-2; possible D gene TRBD1, 5 bases. With 0 bases removed from V and 7 bases from J, the gap between germline ends came to 12 bases. The CDR3 consists of 14 residues. The germline CDR1 and CDR2 sequences are KGHSH and LQKENI. The CDR3 DNA is TGTGCCAGCTCACCACCCGGGGGAGTTGGTGGCTACACCTTC. Translated: CASSPPGGVGGYTF.